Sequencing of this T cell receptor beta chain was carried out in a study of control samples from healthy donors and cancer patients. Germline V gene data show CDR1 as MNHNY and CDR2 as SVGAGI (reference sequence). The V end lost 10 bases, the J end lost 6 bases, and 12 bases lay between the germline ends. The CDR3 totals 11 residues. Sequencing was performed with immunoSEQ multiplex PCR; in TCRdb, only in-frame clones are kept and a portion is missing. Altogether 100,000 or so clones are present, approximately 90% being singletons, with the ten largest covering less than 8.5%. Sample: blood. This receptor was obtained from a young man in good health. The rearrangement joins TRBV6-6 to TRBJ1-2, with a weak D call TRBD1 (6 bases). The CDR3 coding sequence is TGTGCCACCAGGGGTTCGAATGGCTACACCTTC. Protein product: CATRGSNGYTF.